This record concerns one T cell receptor beta chain sequence. This sample was included in a study of shared T cell receptors in the human thymus. Sequencing was performed with immunoSEQ multiplex PCR; in TCRdb, only in-frame clones are kept and a portion is missing. Of more than 550,000 clones in the sample, about 90% were seen once. CDR3 length equals 13 residues. CDR1 and CDR2 (germline): LNHDA, SQIVND (reference sequence). V lost 7 bases and J lost 6; bases outside the gene matches: 7. This sample also belongs to another study, concerning human thymus T cells.

Sequencing was carried out using thymocytes. The TCR sequence derives from a boy under two years old with a congenital heart defect. The gene calls are TRBV19 and TRBJ1-1; 8 positions agree with TRBD1. The CDR3 is CASTMTGVAEAFF. CDR3 DNA: TGTGCCAGTACCATGACAGGGGTGGCTGAAGCTTTCTTT. Looking up the rest from reference TRBV19 and TRBJ1-1 gives the full variable domain: DGGITQSPKYLFRKEGQNVTLSCEQNLNHDAMYWYRQDPGQGLRLIYYSQIVNDFQKGDIAEGYSVSREKKESFPLTVTSAQKNPTAFYLCASTMTGVAEAFFGQGTRLTVV.